These 3 T cell receptor beta chains share one sample of origin, sequenced in a study of chemoradiotherapy in HPV16-positive cancers. TCRdb keeps only in-frame clones here, not all; method: immunoSEQ multiplex PCR. The table records some 31,000 clones, about nine tenths of them present only once. Sequencing was performed on blood, taken from a patient who underwent chemoradiotherapy. The receptors come from a human donor with HPV-associated anogenital cancer.

The CDR3 DNA reads as TGTGCCAGCAGTGCCGGGAGGGCTTACAATGAGCAGTTCTTC. This codes for CASSAGRAYNEQFF. This sequence joins TRBV2 and TRBJ2-1, with 8 bases identical to TRBD2. V gave up 4 bases and J gave up 4 bases; unmatched junction bases: 3. Germline CDR1 SNHLY, CDR2 FYNNEI. The CDR3 totals 14 residues.

The chain combines TRBV29-1 with TRBJ1-1; D not certain. Trimming took 4 bases from V and 4 from J, leaving 22 bases between them. The CDR3 is made up of 16 amino acids. The germline gives CDR1 SQVTM, CDR2 ANQGSEA. CDR3 amino acids: CSVGRGEMGRGTEAFF. CDR3 nucleotide sequence: TGCAGCGTTGGACGTGGTGAAATGGGCCGCGGCACTGAAGCTTTCTTT. The whole variable domain, remainder taken from reference TRBV29-1 and TRBJ1-1, is SAVISQKPSRDICQRGTSLTIQCQVDSQVTMMFWYRQQPGQSLTLIATANQGSEATYESGFVIDKFPISRPNLTFSTLTVSNMSPEDSSIYLCSVGRGEMGRGTEAFFGQGTRLTVV.

The genes are TRBV4-1 and TRBJ2-7; TRBD1 agrees at 8 bases. CDR1 and CDR2 (germline): MGHRA, YSYEKL. The CDR3 runs 15 residues. J lost 4 bases, V lost 2 bases, and 7 bases had no gene match. Here the CDR3 DNA reads TGCGCCAGCAGCCAAAACAGGGGGAGGACTTACGAGCAGTACTTC. It translates to CASSQNRGRTYEQYF.